The present TCR beta chain was sequenced within a study of human T cells and chemical hapten exposure. Study overall: The scalp of each patient received a weekly diphenylcyclopropenone dose for the full approximately 24-week study.

The length of the CDR3 is 13 residues. Germline CDR1 and CDR2: MGHRA and YSYEKL. The V end was cut by 4 bases, the J end by 6 bases, with 11 bases between. As to time point: patch test 2, 6 weeks after DPC sensitization. As to treatment: therapeutic diphenylcyclopropenone sensitization with weekly scalp DPC. Prior to each patch test being applied, blood was drawn. This clonotype came up many times. Its antigen is as yet unknown. TCRdb analysed the RACE reads with MiXCR anew, one entry per CDR3 protein. The data show 80,000 to 100,000 distinct CDR3 sequences, about 10% seen once. General study findings and limits: Large CDR3 similarity clusters arose significantly more often from expanded TCRs than from controls.

The sample in question was whole blood, obtained in connection with sensitization to the hapten diphenylcyclopropenone (DPC). The rearrangement uses TRBV4-1 and TRBJ2-3; maybe TRBD1 (5 bases). This receptor was taken from a woman in her fifties or sixties with alopecia areata. Some clones in this sample may be carry-over from other donors' samples. The CDR3 DNA follows: TGCGCCAGCAGCCGCCCGACAGTCGATACGCAGTATTTT. This sequence encodes CASSRPTVDTQYF.